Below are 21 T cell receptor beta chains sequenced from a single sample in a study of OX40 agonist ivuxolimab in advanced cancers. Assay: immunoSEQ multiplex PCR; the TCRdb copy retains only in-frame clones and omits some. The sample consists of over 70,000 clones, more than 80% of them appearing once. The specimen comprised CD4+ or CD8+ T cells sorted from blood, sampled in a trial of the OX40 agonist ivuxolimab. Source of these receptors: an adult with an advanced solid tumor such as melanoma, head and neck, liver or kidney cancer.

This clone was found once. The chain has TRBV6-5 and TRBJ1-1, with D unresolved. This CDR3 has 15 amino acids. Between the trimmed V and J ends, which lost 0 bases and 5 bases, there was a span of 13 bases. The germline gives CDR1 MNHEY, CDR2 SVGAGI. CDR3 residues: CASSYSGSAKTEAFF. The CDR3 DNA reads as TGTGCCAGCAGTTACTCGGGCAGCGCCAAGACTGAAGCTTTCTTT.

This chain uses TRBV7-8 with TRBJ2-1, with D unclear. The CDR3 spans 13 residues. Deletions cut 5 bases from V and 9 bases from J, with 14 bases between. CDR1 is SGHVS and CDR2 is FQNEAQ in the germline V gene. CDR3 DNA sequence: TGTGCCAGCAGCCTGATAAGGGTAGGTGAGCAGTTCTTC. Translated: CASSLIRVGEQFF. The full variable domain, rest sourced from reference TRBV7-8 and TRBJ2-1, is GAGVSQSPRYKVAKRGQDVALRCDPISGHVSLFWYQQALGQGPEFLTYFQNEAQLDKSGLPSDRFFAERPEGSVSTLKIQRTQQEDSAVYLCASSLIRVGEQFFGPGTRLTVL.

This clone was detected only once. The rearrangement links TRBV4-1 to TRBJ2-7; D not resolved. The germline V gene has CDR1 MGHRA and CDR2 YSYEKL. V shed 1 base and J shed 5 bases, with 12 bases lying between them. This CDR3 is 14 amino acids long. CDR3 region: CASSQVWQSHEQYF. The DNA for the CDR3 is TGCGCCAGCAGCCAAGTTTGGCAGTCCCACGAGCAGTACTTC.

This chain's CDR3 is CASSFGLDKTDTQYF. DNA of the CDR3: TGTGCCAGCAGCTTCGGACTAGACAAGACGGATACGCAGTATTTT. J is TRBJ2-3 and V is TRBV6-1; TRBD2 aligns across 7 bases. Germline loops: CDR1 MNHNS, CDR2 SASEGT. This CDR3 has 15 residues. Losses at the gene ends were 6 bases for V and 6 bases for J; bases not matched to a gene: 12.

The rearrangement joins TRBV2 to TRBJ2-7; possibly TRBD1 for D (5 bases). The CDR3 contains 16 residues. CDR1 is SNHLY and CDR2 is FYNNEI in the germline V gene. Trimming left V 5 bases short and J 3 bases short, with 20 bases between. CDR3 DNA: TGTGCCAGCAGTTTGAACGACCCAGGGAAATACTACGAGCAGTACTTC. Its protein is CASSLNDPGKYYEQYF.

The CDR3 region is CATSRVQGLGEQFF. The CDR3 bases are TGTGCCACCAGCAGAGTCCAGGGATTAGGTGAGCAGTTCTTC. The chain joins TRBV15 to TRBJ2-1; possible D gene TRBD1, 5 bases. The V end was cut by 1 base, the J end by 9 bases, with 13 bases between. Germline V CDR1 and CDR2: LNHNV, YYDKDF (reference sequence). The CDR3 consists of 14 residues.

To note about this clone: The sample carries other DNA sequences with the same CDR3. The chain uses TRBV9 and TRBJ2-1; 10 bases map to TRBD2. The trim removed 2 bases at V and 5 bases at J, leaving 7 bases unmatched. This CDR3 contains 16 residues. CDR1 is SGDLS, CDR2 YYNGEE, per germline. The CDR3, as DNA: TGTGCCAGCAGCGTGGCCTCGAGCGGGAGGGACAATGAGCAGTTCTTC. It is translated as CASSVASSGRDNEQFF.

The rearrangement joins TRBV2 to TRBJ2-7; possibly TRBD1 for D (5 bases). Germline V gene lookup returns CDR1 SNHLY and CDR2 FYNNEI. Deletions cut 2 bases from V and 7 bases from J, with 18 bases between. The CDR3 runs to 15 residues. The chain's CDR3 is CASSENGASLGEQYF. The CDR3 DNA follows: TGTGCCAGCAGTGAAAATGGGGCCTCGCTGGGAGAGCAGTACTTC.

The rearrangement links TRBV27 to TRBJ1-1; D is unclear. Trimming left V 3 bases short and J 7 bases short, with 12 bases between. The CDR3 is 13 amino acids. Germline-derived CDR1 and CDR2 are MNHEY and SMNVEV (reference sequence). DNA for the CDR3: TGTGCCAGCAGTTTCTCTATTGGAGGTGAAGCTTTCTTT. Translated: CASSFSIGGEAFF.

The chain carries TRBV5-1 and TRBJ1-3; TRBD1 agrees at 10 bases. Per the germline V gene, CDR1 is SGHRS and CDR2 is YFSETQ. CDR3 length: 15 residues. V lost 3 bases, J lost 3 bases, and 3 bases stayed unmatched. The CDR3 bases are TGCGCCAGCAGCTCTGGGACAGGGGATGGAAACACCATATATTTT. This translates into CASSSGTGDGNTIYF. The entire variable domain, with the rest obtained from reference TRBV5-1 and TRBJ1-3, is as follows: KAGVTQTPRYLIKTRGQQVTLSCSPISGHRSVSWYQQTPGQGLQFLFEYFSETQRNKGNFPGRFSGRQFSNSRSEMNVSTLELGDSALYLCASSSGTGDGNTIYFGEGSWLTVV.

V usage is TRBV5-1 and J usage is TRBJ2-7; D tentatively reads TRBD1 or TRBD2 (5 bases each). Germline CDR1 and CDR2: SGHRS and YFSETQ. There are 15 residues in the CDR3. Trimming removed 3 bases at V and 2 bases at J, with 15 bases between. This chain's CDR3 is CASSWGRSDTYEQYF. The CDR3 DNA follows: TGCGCCAGCAGCTGGGGACGGAGCGATACCTACGAGCAGTACTTC.

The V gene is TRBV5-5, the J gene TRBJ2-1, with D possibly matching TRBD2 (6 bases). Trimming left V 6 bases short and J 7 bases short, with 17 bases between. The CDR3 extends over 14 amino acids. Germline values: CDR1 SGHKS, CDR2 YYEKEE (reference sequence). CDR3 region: CASTPGELLNEQFF. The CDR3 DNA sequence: TGTGCCAGCACTCCGGGGGAACTTCTTAATGAGCAGTTCTTC. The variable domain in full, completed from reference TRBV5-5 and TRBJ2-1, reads DAGVTQSPTHLIKTRGQQVTLRCSPISGHKSVSWYQQVLGQGPQFIFQYYEKEERGRGNFPDRFSARQFPNYSSELNVNALLLGDSALYLCASTPGELLNEQFFGPGTRLTVL.

CDR3 protein: CASSQTRTRGAETQYF. CDR3 nucleotide sequence: TGCGCCAGCAGCCAGACTAGGACTAGGGGCGCGGAGACCCAGTACTTC. The chain employs TRBV4-1 and TRBJ2-5; 7 nucleotides align to TRBD2. The germline gives CDR1 MGHRA, CDR2 YSYEKL. J gave up 5 bases and V 3 bases, and 12 bases lay outside the gene matches. The CDR3 has 16 amino acids.

Written as DNA, the CDR3 is TGTGCCAGCATCGAGGACCCCTGGAGGTACGAGCAGTACTTC. It yields the protein CASIEDPWRYEQYF. The V gene is TRBV2, the J gene TRBJ2-7; TRBD2 might be the D (5 bases). V was trimmed by 7 bases and J by 4 bases, leaving 17 bases between them. Per germline, CDR1 SNHLY and CDR2 FYNNEI. CDR3 length: 14 amino acids.

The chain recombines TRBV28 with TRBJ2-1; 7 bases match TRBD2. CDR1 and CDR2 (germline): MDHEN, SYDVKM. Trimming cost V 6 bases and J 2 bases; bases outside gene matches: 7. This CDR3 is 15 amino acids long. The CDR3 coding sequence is TGTGCCAGCAGGACTAGCCTTTTGACCTACAATGAGCAGTTCTTC. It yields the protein CASRTSLLTYNEQFF.

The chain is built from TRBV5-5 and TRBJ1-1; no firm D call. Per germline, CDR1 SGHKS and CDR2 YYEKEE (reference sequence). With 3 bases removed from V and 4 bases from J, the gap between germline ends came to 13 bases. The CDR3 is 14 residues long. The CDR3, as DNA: TGTGCCAGCAGCTGGGGTGCGGAAGGCACTGAAGCTTTCTTT. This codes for CASSWGAEGTEAFF.

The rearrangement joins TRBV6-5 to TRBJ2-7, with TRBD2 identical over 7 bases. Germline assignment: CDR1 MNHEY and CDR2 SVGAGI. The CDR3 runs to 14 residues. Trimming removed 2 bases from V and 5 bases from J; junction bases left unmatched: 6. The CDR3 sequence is CASSYTRGRDEQYF. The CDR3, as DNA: TGTGCCAGCAGTTACACCCGGGGGAGGGACGAGCAGTACTTC.

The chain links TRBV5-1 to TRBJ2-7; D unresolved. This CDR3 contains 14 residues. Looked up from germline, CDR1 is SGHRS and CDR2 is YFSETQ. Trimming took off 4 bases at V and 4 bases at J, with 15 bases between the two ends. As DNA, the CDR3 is TGCGCCAGCAGCCCCGTTCTTTCGTCTTACGAGCAGTACTTC. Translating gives CASSPVLSSYEQYF.

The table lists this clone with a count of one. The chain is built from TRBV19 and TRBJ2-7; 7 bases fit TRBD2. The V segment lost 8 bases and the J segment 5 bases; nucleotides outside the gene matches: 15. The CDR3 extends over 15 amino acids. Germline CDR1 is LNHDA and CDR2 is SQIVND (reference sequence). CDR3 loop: CASSLQGGQLDEQYF. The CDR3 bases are TGTGCCAGTTCGCTGCAGGGAGGGCAACTAGACGAGCAGTACTTC.

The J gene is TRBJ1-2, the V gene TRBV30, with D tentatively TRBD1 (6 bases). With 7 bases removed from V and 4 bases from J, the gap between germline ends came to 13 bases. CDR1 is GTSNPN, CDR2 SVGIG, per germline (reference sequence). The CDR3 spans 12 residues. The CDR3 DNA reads TGTGCCTTACAGGGACCCGGCTATGGCTACACCTTC. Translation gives CALQGPGYGYTF. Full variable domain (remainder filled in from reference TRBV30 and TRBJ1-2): SQTIHQWPATLVQPVGSPLSLECTVEGTSNPNLYWYRQAAGRGLQLLFYSVGIGQISSEVPQNLSASRPQDRQFILSSKKLLLSDSGFYLCALQGPGYGYTFGSGTRLTVV.

As DNA, the CDR3 is TGTGCCAGCAGCTTGGATGGGGGAAATTCACCCCTCCACTTT. Translated, it gives CASSLDGGNSPLHF. This sequence joins TRBV5-4 and TRBJ1-6, with D perhaps matching TRBD1 (5 bases). CDR3 length: 14 amino acids. Germline CDR1 is SGHNT and CDR2 is YYREEE (reference sequence). The germline V and J ends were trimmed by 0 bases and 7 bases, with 8 bases remaining between them.